These 6 T cell receptor beta chains came from one sample sequenced in a study of technical replicates of blood from a handful of donors. Clones were sequenced by immunoSEQ multiplex PCR, and TCRdb holds only the in-frame ones, with some missing. Of more than 65,000 clones listed, 90% to 95% were seen once; the top ten hold 0.35% to 0.45%. The sequenced sample consisted of T cells isolated from PBMCs. The receptors originated from a human donor in good health.

This rearrangement joins TRBV27 to TRBJ1-2; D unclear. The CDR3 covers 13 residues. Trimming took off 2 bases at V and 4 bases at J, with 8 bases between the two ends. Germline V CDR1 and CDR2: MNHEY, SMNVEV (reference sequence). The CDR3 loop reads CASSLGRGYGYTF. The CDR3 nucleotides read TGTGCCAGCAGTTTAGGGCGGGGCTATGGCTACACCTTC.

CDR3 bases: TGTGCCAGCAGAGACAGGGGGGCTTTCTTT. Amino acid sequence: CASRDRGAFF. The gene calls are TRBV5-8 and TRBJ1-1; TRBD1 agrees at 9 bases. The germline V gene has CDR1 SGHTS and CDR2 YDEGEE. This CDR3 comprises 10 residues. The trim removed 5 bases at V and 11 bases at J, leaving 1 base unmatched.

V gene TRBV9 combines with J gene TRBJ1-2; TRBD1 might be the D (6 bases). This CDR3 has 14 amino acids. The germline V gene encodes CDR1 SGDLS and CDR2 YYNGEE. V was cut by 3 bases and J by 5 bases, with 14 bases left in between. Written as DNA, the CDR3 is TGTGCCAGCAGCGCTGGTGGACAGATATATGGCTACACCTTC. Protein product: CASSAGGQIYGYTF. Based on the CDR3 plus reference TRBV9 and TRBJ1-2, the full variable domain is DSGVTQTPKHLITATGQRVTLRCSPRSGDLSVYWYQQSLDQGLQFLIQYYNGEERAKGNILERFSAQQFPDLHSELNLSSLELGDSALYFCASSAGGQIYGYTFGSGTRLTVV.

The chain recombines TRBV10-3 with TRBJ2-1, with D maybe TRBD1 (6 bases). V lost 6 bases and J 6 bases, leaving 9 bases between the germline ends. The CDR3 has 12 amino acids. The germline CDR1 and CDR2 sequences are ENHRY and SYGVKD. This CDR3 reads CAIRRGTNEQFF. DNA for the CDR3: TGTGCCATCAGGAGGGGGACCAATGAGCAGTTCTTC.

V usage is TRBV7-2 and J usage is TRBJ1-1; D is unresolved. This CDR3 contains 14 residues. Trimming shortened V by 2 bases and J by 1 base, and 8 bases separated the two germline ends. Germline values: CDR1 SGHTA, CDR2 FQGNSA. The CDR3 nucleotides are TGTGCCAGCAGCTTAAGATCAGGGAACACTGAAGCTTTCTTT. It codes for CASSLRSGNTEAFF.

With respect to this clone: Distinct nucleotide sequences in the sample also encode this CDR3. CDR3 sequence: CASSFRQENTEAFF. The CDR3 DNA is TGTGCCAGCAGCTTCCGGCAGGAGAACACTGAAGCTTTCTTT. This chain connects TRBV13 to TRBJ1-1, with D uncertain. CDR1 is PRHDT, CDR2 FYEKMQ, per germline (reference sequence). The CDR3 has 14 amino acids. Trimming removed 3 bases from V and 1 base from J, with 9 bases in between.